This T cell receptor (beta chain) was found in a study of blood T cell repertoires in COVID-19. About the study: PBMCs, B-cell-depleted T cells, or T cells were the source of the cDNA or gDNA that made up the material.

The CDR3 spans 14 residues. Trimming removed 4 bases at V and 1 base at J, with 10 bases between. Germline V lookup: CDR1 MNHEY, CDR2 SMNVEV (reference sequence). Libraries were prepared by immunoSEQ multiplex PCR; TCRdb keeps only in-frame clonotypes and omits some of them. The data hold about 150,000 clones, with roughly nine tenths observed a single time. This rearrangement joins TRBV27 to TRBJ1-1, with D maybe TRBD1 (5 bases). The clonotype was recovered from a woman in her sixties or seventies with acute or convalescent COVID-19. The sequencing sample was made of peripheral blood. The CDR3 here is CASSSPGGNTEAFF. In DNA, the CDR3 is TGTGCCAGCAGTTCTCCGGGGGGGAACACTGAAGCTTTCTTT.